Each of the 28 T cell receptor beta chains below was sequenced from the same sample in a study of cytomegalovirus exposure and HLA in healthy donors. The PCR used 60 Vbeta and 13 Jbeta primers. The repertoire was sequenced with immunoSEQ multiplex PCR; TCRdb's copy has only in-frame clones and lacks some. The sample records more than 95,000 clones, over 9.5% being singletons. The sample consisted of PBMCs. These receptors all come from a man between 35 and 55 years old in good health and CMV-seropositive.

This clone was detected only a few times. V usage is TRBV7-8 and J usage is TRBJ2-7; D is possibly TRBD2 (6 bases). Germline V gives CDR1 SGHVS, CDR2 FQNEAQ. The CDR3 loop spans 15 amino acids. The V gene lost 5 bases and the J gene lost 1 base, with 15 bases spanning the gap. The CDR3 sequence is CASSRLASASYEQYF. The CDR3 DNA reads as TGTGCCAGCAGCCGCCTGGCTAGCGCTTCCTACGAGCAGTACTTC.

The V and J genes are TRBV7-9 and TRBJ2-2; 7 bases match TRBD2. V shed 5 bases, J shed 7 bases, and the junction held 19 bases outside the gene matches. This CDR3 region has 18 residues. Germline V gene lookup returns CDR1 SEHNR and CDR2 FQNEAQ (reference sequence). The CDR3 coding sequence is TGTGCCAGCAGCCCCCCCCTGGCGGGAGATAAACGACTCGGGGAGCTGTTTTTT. Its protein product is CASSPPLAGDKRLGELFF.

This clone was seen more than once but under ten times. The chain recombines TRBV11-2 with TRBJ2-5, with D possibly matching TRBD2 (6 bases). CDR1 and CDR2 from the germline V gene are SGHAT and FQNNGV. The V end lost 4 bases, the J end lost 4 bases, and 22 bases lay between the germline ends. The CDR3 has 17 residues. The CDR3 DNA reads TGTGCCAGCAGCTCAAGACTAGTTACCCTTCTCCCAGAGACCCAGTACTTC. It is translated as CASSSRLVTLLPETQYF.

This clone came up a few times. The rearrangement links TRBV7-9 to TRBJ1-2, with D perhaps TRBD1 (5 bases). Looked up from germline, CDR1 is SEHNR and CDR2 is FQNEAQ (reference sequence). This CDR3 contains 12 residues. The V end lost 5 bases, the J end lost 3 bases, and 7 bases lay between the germline ends. In DNA form, the CDR3 reads TGTGCCAGCAGCGACAGTGACTATGGCTACACCTTC. This sequence encodes CASSDSDYGYTF.

V and J are TRBV7-6 and TRBJ2-1, with D possibly being TRBD1 (5 bases). The CDR3 runs to 17 residues. Germline CDR1 is SGHVS and CDR2 is FNYEAQ. The V end lost 4 bases, the J end lost 7 bases, and 23 bases lay between the germline ends. Here the CDR3 DNA reads TGTGCCAGCAGCTCCCCTTGGGTGGACACACAATTTAATGAGCAGTTCTTC. It codes for CASSSPWVDTQFNEQFF.

V is TRBV4-3 and J is TRBJ1-1; TRBD1 is a possible D gene (5 bases). V lost 0 bases and J lost 1, with 15 bases in between. This CDR3 is built from 17 residues. Germline V gene lookup returns CDR1 LGHNA and CDR2 YSLEER. This chain's CDR3 is CASSQDLLFDRNTEAFF. In DNA, the CDR3 is TGCGCCAGCAGCCAAGATCTTTTATTCGACAGGAACACTGAAGCTTTCTTT.

This clone was observed a handful of times. CDR3 amino acids: CSASRGGGYTF. Here the CDR3 DNA reads TGCAGTGCTAGTAGGGGGGGCGGCTACACCTTC. This chain links TRBV20-1 with TRBJ1-2, with TRBD1 as a possible D gene (6 bases). V was shortened by 3 bases and J by 8 bases, with 10 bases between the two germline ends. Per germline, CDR1 DFQATT and CDR2 SNEGSKA (reference sequence). This CDR3 is built from 11 residues.

This clone was seen a handful of times. V is TRBV29-1 and J is TRBJ2-1, with 14 bases identical to TRBD2. Germline values: CDR1 SQVTM, CDR2 ANQGSEA. The CDR3 covers 16 residues. The V segment lost 5 bases and the J segment 1 base; nucleotides outside the gene matches: 4. This CDR3 is CSVSGTSGRSYNEQFF. CDR3 nucleotides: TGCAGCGTTTCCGGGACTAGCGGGAGATCCTACAATGAGCAGTTCTTC.

V usage is TRBV6-1 and J usage is TRBJ2-1; tentative D call: TRBD1 (7 bases). CDR1 MNHNS and CDR2 SASEGT come from the germline V gene. This CDR3 is built from 17 residues. V gave up 0 bases and J gave up 1 base, with 13 bases separating them. CDR3 in amino acids: CASSEAGGGPSYNEQFF. Here the CDR3 DNA reads TGTGCCAGCAGTGAAGCTGGAGGGGGCCCTTCCTACAATGAGCAGTTCTTC.

V and J are TRBV5-1 and TRBJ2-4, with 7 nucleotides matching TRBD1. CDR3 size: 19 residues. V lost 0 bases, J lost 1 base, and 13 bases stayed unmatched. The germline V gene encodes CDR1 SGHRS and CDR2 YFSETQ. CDR3 coding DNA: TGCGCCAGCAGCTTGGCCGGACAGGCGATAAGGTTGGCCAAAAACATTCAGTACTTC. Encoded protein: CASSLAGQAIRLAKNIQYF. Variable domain in full (rest from reference TRBV5-1 and TRBJ2-4): KAGVTQTPRYLIKTRGQQVTLSCSPISGHRSVSWYQQTPGQGLQFLFEYFSETQRNKGNFPGRFSGRQFSNSRSEMNVSTLELGDSALYLCASSLAGQAIRLAKNIQYFGAGTRLSVL.

The chain employs TRBV6-1 and TRBJ2-1, with a tentative D call TRBD2 (5 bases). CDR1 is MNHNS and CDR2 is SASEGT in the germline V gene. The CDR3 extends over 14 amino acids. V was cut by 9 bases and J by 3 bases, with 15 bases left in between. The CDR3 sequence: CASEALGNYNEQFF. The CDR3 coding sequence is TGTGCCAGTGAAGCACTAGGGAACTACAATGAGCAGTTCTTC.

This clone came up a few times. V usage is TRBV7-9 and J usage is TRBJ1-2; TRBD1 matches 9 bases. CDR3 length: 14 residues. J lost 2 bases, V lost 4 bases, and 2 bases had no gene match. Germline V gene lookup returns CDR1 SEHNR and CDR2 FQNEAQ (reference sequence). CDR3 region: CASSSGQGNYGYTF. DNA for the CDR3: TGTGCCAGCAGCTCAGGACAGGGGAACTATGGCTACACCTTC.

The CDR3 region has the DNA TGCGCCAGCAGCCCGGGACTAGCGGGAGTTGTAGATACGCAGTATTTT. Protein sequence: CASSPGLAGVVDTQYF. V gene TRBV5-1 combines with J gene TRBJ2-3; 14 bases agree with TRBD2. The germline V gene has CDR1 SGHRS and CDR2 YFSETQ. V was pared by 4 bases and J by 5 bases, with 6 bases of the junction left unmatched. The CDR3 runs to 16 residues.

This sequence joins TRBV27 and TRBJ2-5, with 7 bases identical to TRBD1. The J call may be faulty, since TRBJ2-7 better matches the DNA end. Germline CDR1 and CDR2: MNHEY and SMNVEV (reference sequence). This CDR3 comprises 15 residues. CDR3: CASSLSRQGVYEQYF. CDR3 sequence (DNA): TGTGCCAGCAGTTTATCGAGGCAGGGGGTCTACGAGCAGTACTTC.

This chain's CDR3 is CASSLGLEETQYF. Here the CDR3 DNA reads TGTGCCAGCAGCTTAGGTCTAGAGGAGACCCAGTACTTC. The chain links TRBV11-2 to TRBJ2-5; D remains unclear. The V end was cut by 1 base, the J end by 5 bases, with 8 bases between. In germline, CDR1 is SGHAT, CDR2 FQNNGV. The CDR3 contains 13 residues. Together with reference TRBV11-2 and TRBJ2-5, the CDR3 gives the full variable domain: EAGVAQSPRYKIIEKRQSVAFWCNPISGHATLYWYQQILGQGPKLLIQFQNNGVVDDSQLPKDRFSAERLKGVDSTLKIQPAKLEDSAVYLCASSLGLEETQYFGPGTRLLVL.

This rearrangement joins TRBV19 to TRBJ2-7; 8 bases fit TRBD1. The CDR3 is 14 residues long. The V gene end was trimmed by 7 bases and the J gene end by 4 bases; junction bases not matched to a gene: 9. Germline assignment: CDR1 LNHDA and CDR2 SQIVND (reference sequence). In DNA, the CDR3 is TGTGCCAGTACTCCAACAGGGGGAATATACGAGCAGTACTTC. As protein: CASTPTGGIYEQYF.

This clone was picked up a small number of times. Written as DNA, the CDR3 is TGCAGCGGGCAGCAGGGTTACGAGCAGTACTTC. It yields the protein CSGQQGYEQYF. J is TRBJ2-5 and V is TRBV29-1; D is possibly TRBD1 (5 bases). TRBJ2-7 matches the DNA end more closely, so the J call is doubtful. From germline, CDR1 is SQVTM and CDR2 ANQGSEA. The CDR3 is 11 amino acids.

V gene TRBV7-6 combines with J gene TRBJ2-7; 10 nucleotides agree with TRBD1. The CDR3 spans 15 residues. V lost 4 bases and J lost 6; bases outside the gene matches: 9. CDR1 and CDR2 (germline): SGHVS, FNYEAQ. Here the CDR3 reads CASSSGTGVYLEQYF. DNA for the CDR3: TGTGCCAGCAGCTCCGGGACAGGGGTGTATCTCGAGCAGTACTTC.

This clone has ten or more counts. The chain uses TRBV11-2 and TRBJ2-1, with TRBD2 matching over 7 bases. Germline trimming cut 10 bases from V and 2 bases from J; bases unmatched to any gene: 11. The CDR3 runs to 15 residues. Germline-derived CDR1 and CDR2 are SGHAT and FQNNGV. The CDR3 spells CATLAGGGAYNEQFF. In DNA, the CDR3 is TGTGCCACCCTCGCGGGCGGGGGAGCCTACAATGAGCAGTTCTTC.

Worth noting for this clone: A read error may account for a junction end that differs from germline. The chain couples TRBV7-7 to TRBJ1-5; D is perhaps TRBD1 (6 bases). CDR3 length: 14 amino acids. Germline V gene lookup returns CDR1 SSHAT and CDR2 FNYEAQ (reference sequence). The chain's CDR3 is CASSLAGDNQPQHF. As DNA, the CDR3 is TGTGCTAGCAGCTTAGCAGGGGATAATCAGCCCCAGCATTTT. Full variable domain (missing parts from reference TRBV7-7 and TRBJ1-5): GAGVSQSPRYKVTKRGQDVTLRCDPISSHATLYWYQQALGQGPEFLTYFNYEAQPDKSGLPSDRFSAERPEGSISTLTIQRTEQRDSAMYRCASSLAGDNQPQHFGDGTRLSIL.

The gene calls are TRBV29-1 and TRBJ2-7, with D perhaps TRBD2 (8 bases). The CDR3 is made up of 15 amino acids. V was cut by 6 bases and J by 3 bases, with 21 bases left in between. Germline-derived CDR1 and CDR2 are SQVTM and ANQGSEA. CDR3 protein: CSVIAGQFFGYEQYF. The CDR3 coding sequence is TGCAGCGTAATAGCGGGACAGTTCTTCGGCTACGAGCAGTACTTC.

A few counts support this clone. The V gene is TRBV11-3, the J gene TRBJ2-7; TRBD2 matches at 10 bases. Germline V gene lookup returns CDR1 SGHNT and CDR2 YENEEA. The trim removed 5 bases at V and 2 bases at J, leaving 3 bases unmatched. The CDR3 loop spans 14 amino acids. CDR3 coding DNA: TGTGCCAGCAGCCTTAGCGGGGGGCCCTACGAGCAGTACTTC. It translates to CASSLSGGPYEQYF.

This clone occurred a few times. The chain recombines TRBV6-5 with TRBJ1-5; D is perhaps TRBD1 (6 bases). V was trimmed by 4 bases and J by 9 bases, leaving 22 bases between them. Germline assignment: CDR1 MNHEY and CDR2 SVGAGI. This CDR3 has 16 residues. The CDR3 coding sequence is TGTGCCAGCAGTTCGGCCCTACAGGGCTCGAGTAGGCCCCAGCATTTT. Protein product: CASSSALQGSSRPQHF.

This chain uses TRBV2 with TRBJ1-5; D remains unclear. V was clipped by 6 bases and J by 0 bases, with 9 bases between them. This CDR3 spans 14 amino acids. Germline CDR1 is SNHLY and CDR2 is FYNNEI. This CDR3 reads CASRQTNSNQPQHF. CDR3 nucleotides: TGTGCCAGCAGACAGACGAATAGCAATCAGCCCCAGCATTTT.

V usage is TRBV7-2 and J usage is TRBJ2-7; the D is unclear. The CDR3 extends over 12 amino acids. Trimming removed 3 bases from V and 0 bases from J, with 3 bases in between. Germline V gene sequence: CDR1 SGHTA, CDR2 FQGNSA. The CDR3 DNA reads TGTGCCAGCAGCTTGAGCTCCTACGAGCAGTACTTC. Protein product: CASSLSSYEQYF.

This clone has a handful of counts. V gene TRBV7-2 combines with J gene TRBJ2-1, with 10 bases aligning to TRBD2. This CDR3 contains 17 residues. V was clipped by 4 bases and J by 2 bases; unmatched bases: 8. Germline V gene lookup returns CDR1 SGHTA and CDR2 FQGNSA. The CDR3 nucleotides are TGTGCCAGCAGCTCCAACCCGGGACTAGCGACCTACAATGAGCAGTTCTTC. It is translated as CASSSNPGLATYNEQFF.

The J gene is TRBJ1-2, the V gene TRBV5-6; D gene unclear. Deletions cut 0 bases from V and 6 bases from J, with 6 bases between. The CDR3 has 12 amino acids. Germline CDR1 is SGHDT and CDR2 is YYEEEE. For the CDR3, the DNA is TGTGCCAGCAGCTTGGTGGCGGATGGCTACACCTTC. It encodes CASSLVADGYTF.

This clone was observed a handful of times. This rearrangement joins TRBV15 to TRBJ1-4; D is ambiguous. The CDR3 length is 15 residues. The V gene's germline CDR1 is LNHNV and CDR2 YYDKDF (reference sequence). Trimming removed 0 bases from V and 4 bases from J, with 9 bases in between. The DNA of the CDR3 is TGTGCCACCAGCAGAGAGACACCTCTTAATGAAAAACTGTTTTTT. It encodes CATSRETPLNEKLFF.